The 29 T cell receptor beta chains in this list originate from one sample, sequenced in a study of blood T cell repertoires in COVID-19. The assay was immunoSEQ multiplex PCR, and TCRdb's table has in-frame clones only and misses some. Of more than 200,000 clones listed, about 80% were seen once; the top ten hold about 4.2%. The sample consisted of peripheral blood. Receptors were obtained from a man over 45 with active or convalescent COVID-19.

V and J are TRBV3-1 (or the pseudogene TRBV3-2) and TRBJ1-6, with 11 bases lining up with TRBD1. With 2 bases clipped from V and 12 bases from J, the junction kept 6 bases outside the gene matches. In germline, CDR1 is LGHDT, CDR2 YNNKEL (reference sequence). CDR3 length equals 15 residues. CDR3 DNA: TGTGCCAGCAGCCAAACGGGACAGGGGGGCTTACCCCTCCACTTT. It translates to CASSQTGQGGLPLHF.

This chain joins TRBV15 and TRBJ1-1, with a tentative D call TRBD1 (5 bases). This CDR3 has 15 amino acids. Germline loops: CDR1 LNHNV, CDR2 YYDKDF (reference sequence). V dropped 0 bases and J dropped 1 base, with 9 bases sitting between them. The CDR3 reads CATSRERQQNTEAFF. The DNA for the CDR3 is TGTGCCACCAGCAGAGAAAGACAGCAGAACACTGAAGCTTTCTTT.

This clone was seen just once. The chain recombines TRBV2 with TRBJ1-1; no clear D. This CDR3 has 13 amino acids. V was cut by 2 bases and J by 8 bases, with 12 bases left in between. Germline values: CDR1 SNHLY, CDR2 FYNNEI. The CDR3 reads CASSEYLRLEAFF. The CDR3, as DNA: TGTGCCAGCAGTGAATATCTGAGGCTCGAAGCTTTCTTT.

The chain combines TRBV4-2 with TRBJ2-5, with TRBD2 matching 10 bases. Per germline, CDR1 LGHNA and CDR2 YNFKEQ. The CDR3 spans 18 residues. J lost 4 bases, V lost 1 base, and 12 bases had no gene match. The CDR3 loop reads CASSQAVHGTSEVETQYF. The CDR3 bases are TGTGCCAGCAGCCAAGCGGTACATGGGACTAGCGAGGTAGAGACCCAGTACTTC.

The V and J genes are TRBV7-8 and TRBJ2-5; no reliable D call. Looked up from germline, CDR1 is SGHVS and CDR2 is FQNEAQ. Trimming pared 5 bases from V and 0 bases from J, leaving 10 bases between. The CDR3 has 14 amino acids. The CDR3 nucleotides read TGTGCCAGCAGCATTTGGCAGAACCAAGAGACCCAGTACTTC. Translation: CASSIWQNQETQYF.

A word on this clone: The same CDR3 can be traced to other DNA sequences in this sample. CDR3 nucleotide sequence: TGTGCCAGCAGCGTAGCCGGGGGGGCCGCAGATACGCAGTATTTT. It specifies CASSVAGGAADTQYF. The V call is TRBV9, the J call TRBJ2-3; 8 positions agree with TRBD2. The CDR3 is 15 amino acids. V dropped 0 bases and J dropped 4; count of bases not matched to a gene: 4. Germline assignment: CDR1 SGDLS and CDR2 YYNGEE.

The chain has TRBV12-3 or TRBV12-4 and TRBJ2-7; D gene unclear. Trimming took off 3 bases at V and 6 bases at J, with 9 bases between the two ends. The CDR3 runs 12 residues. The CDR3 spells CASSFPRLEQYF. The CDR3 DNA follows: TGTGCCAGCAGTTTCCCCAGACTCGAGCAGTACTTC.

This clone is judged medium-sized (0.01 to 0.1%). This chain links TRBV5-3 with TRBJ1-5; D unclear. TRBV5-3 is an ORF, with its function uncertain. V lost 5 bases and J lost 6, with 12 bases in between. This CDR3 has 13 residues. In nucleotides, the CDR3 is TGTGCCAGAAGACACCCTCGGGTTCAGCCCCAGCATTTT. Residues: CARRHPRVQPQHF.

V usage is TRBV9 and J usage is TRBJ2-7; maybe TRBD2 (7 bases). There are 16 residues in the CDR3. V gave up 2 bases and J gave up 0 bases, with 15 bases separating them. CDR1 and CDR2 (germline): SGDLS, YYNGEE. The CDR3 nucleotides read TGTGCCAGCAGCGTCGGGGGGAGGGGGTCCTCCTACGAGCAGTACTTC. This sequence encodes CASSVGGRGSSYEQYF.

Only one count was recorded for this clone. This rearrangement joins TRBV5-1 to TRBJ1-3, with a tentative D call TRBD1 (6 bases). There are 14 residues in the CDR3. V was trimmed by 3 bases and J by 2 bases, leaving 9 bases between them. The V gene's germline CDR1 is SGHRS and CDR2 YFSETQ. CDR3 in DNA: TGCGCCAGCAGCTCACAGGGAGCTGGAAACACCATATATTTT. Its translation: CASSSQGAGNTIYF.

This chain joins TRBV2 and TRBJ1-5; TRBD1 agrees at 12 bases. Germline trimming cut 7 bases from V and 9 bases from J; bases unmatched to any gene: 10. The CDR3 consists of 15 residues. Germline CDR1 is SNHLY and CDR2 is FYNNEI. CDR3: CASTPGTGGYGPQHF. DNA of the CDR3: TGTGCCAGCACCCCCGGGACAGGGGGCTATGGGCCCCAGCATTTT.

In this sample, this clone turned up once. This chain uses TRBV30 with TRBJ1-5; no reliable D call. Looked up from germline, CDR1 is GTSNPN and CDR2 is SVGIG (reference sequence). V was cut by 5 bases and J by 6 bases, with 17 bases left in between. The length of the CDR3 is 14 residues. DNA of the CDR3: TGTGCCTGGGGAGGACCCGGGAAAGGTCAGCCCCAGCATTTT. Translation: CAWGGPGKGQPQHF.

The rearrangement uses TRBV2 and TRBJ1-5; 7 bases line up with TRBD1. CDR3 size: 15 residues. V was pared by 5 bases and J by 2 bases, with 6 bases of the junction left unmatched. The germline V gene encodes CDR1 SNHLY and CDR2 FYNNEI. CDR3 protein: CASSPDRVGNQPQHF. CDR3 in DNA: TGTGCCAGCAGTCCAGACAGGGTGGGCAATCAGCCCCAGCATTTT.

The chain uses TRBV4-2 and TRBJ2-7; 8 nucleotides line up with TRBD1. The CDR3 loop spans 15 amino acids. Germline assignment: CDR1 LGHNA and CDR2 YNFKEQ. J lost 2 bases, V lost 0 bases, and 3 bases had no gene match. CDR3 sequence: CASSQEGTGPYEQYF. The CDR3 DNA sequence: TGTGCCAGCAGCCAAGAGGGGACAGGCCCCTACGAGCAGTACTTC.

The chain recombines TRBV7-9 with TRBJ1-5; no reliable D call. V was pared by 8 bases and J by 7 bases, with 15 bases between. In germline, CDR1 is SEHNR, CDR2 FQNEAQ (reference sequence). There are 13 residues in the CDR3. The CDR3 DNA reads TGTGCCAGCGCGTGGGCGCTCGGGCAGCCCCAGCATTTT. Protein sequence: CASAWALGQPQHF.

This clone was counted a few times. The CDR3 sequence: CASGLGDNQPQHF. CDR3 coding DNA: TGTGCTAGTGGTTTGGGAGACAATCAGCCCCAGCATTTT. This sequence joins TRBV12-5 and TRBJ1-5, with unresolved D. There are 13 residues in the CDR3. From germline, CDR1 is LGHNT and CDR2 FRNRAP. Trimming left V 1 base short and J 3 bases short, with 4 bases between.

This sequence joins TRBV7-2 and TRBJ2-1, with 7 bases lining up with TRBD2. This CDR3 spans 15 amino acids. The J segment lost 6 bases and the V segment lost 5 bases, leaving 10 bases of the junction unmatched. CDR1 and CDR2 (germline): SGHTA, FQGNSA. The CDR3 protein is CASSMYWTRGNEQFF. As DNA, the CDR3 is TGTGCCAGCAGCATGTACTGGACTAGGGGCAATGAGCAGTTCTTC. Full variable domain (rest looked up from reference TRBV7-2 and TRBJ2-1): GAGVSQSPSNKVTEKGKDVELRCDPISGHTALYWYRQSLGQGLEFLIYFQGNSAPDKSGLPSDRFSAERTGGSVSTLTIQRTQQEDSAVYLCASSMYWTRGNEQFFGPGTRLTVL.

V is TRBV3-1 (or the pseudogene TRBV3-2) and J is TRBJ2-1, with 8 nucleotides matching TRBD1. CDR3 size: 15 residues. V gave up 5 bases and J gave up 7 bases; unmatched junction bases: 10. Germline values: CDR1 LGHDT, CDR2 YNNKEL (reference sequence). CDR3 protein: CASSYSGTGTNEQFF. As DNA, the CDR3 is TGTGCCAGCAGCTATTCCGGGACAGGCACAAATGAGCAGTTCTTC.

The chain joins TRBV10-3 to TRBJ1-2, with 9 bases that match TRBD1. The CDR3 runs to 15 residues. The germline CDR1 and CDR2 sequences are ENHRY and SYGVKD. With V trimmed by 6 bases and J by 3 bases, 8 bases remained unmatched. CDR3 sequence: CAIRMGQGDDYGYTF. The DNA of the CDR3 is TGTGCCATCAGGATGGGACAGGGAGACGACTATGGCTACACCTTC.

This rearrangement joins TRBV5-6 to TRBJ1-6; a possible D gene is TRBD1 (6 bases). With 0 bases removed from V and 0 bases from J, the gap between germline ends came to 16 bases. This CDR3 contains 19 residues. CDR1 is SGHDT, CDR2 YYEEEE, per germline. DNA of the CDR3: TGTGCCAGCAGCTTGGCCTCGCAGCAGGGGAGCTCCTATAATTCACCCCTCCACTTT. Translation: CASSLASQQGSSYNSPLHF.

The chain recombines TRBV5-5 with TRBJ1-5; possibly TRBD1 for D (5 bases). The V gene lost 0 bases and the J gene lost 2 bases, with 9 bases spanning the gap. CDR3 length equals 15 residues. Germline V gives CDR1 SGHKS, CDR2 YYEKEE (reference sequence). The CDR3 sequence is CASSLAGGGNQPQHF. The DNA for the CDR3 is TGTGCCAGCAGCTTGGCGGGGGGGGGCAATCAGCCCCAGCATTTT.

The chain is built from TRBV19 and TRBJ1-4; maybe TRBD1 (6 bases). CDR1 is LNHDA, CDR2 SQIVND, per germline (reference sequence). This CDR3 region has 13 residues. The ends were cut back, 6 bases at V and 11 bases at J, with 16 bases in the middle. The CDR3 DNA follows: TGTGCCAGTAGACGGGAGGGGGTCTGGAAACTGTTTTTT. The encoded protein is CASRREGVWKLFF.

The chain employs TRBV19 and TRBJ2-1; TRBD2 matches at 7 bases. CDR1 LNHDA and CDR2 SQIVND come from the germline V gene (reference sequence). This CDR3 region has 17 residues. V was pared by 3 bases and J by 5 bases, with 13 bases of the junction left unmatched. CDR3: CASSIPGPAGKDNEQFF. The CDR3 DNA follows: TGTGCCAGTAGTATCCCGGGCCCAGCGGGGAAGGACAATGAGCAGTTCTTC.

The rearrangement links TRBV29-1 to TRBJ2-3; tentative D call: TRBD1 (6 bases). There are 11 residues in the CDR3. Trimming removed 4 bases from V and 4 bases from J, with 6 bases in between. Germline CDR1 and CDR2: SQVTM and ANQGSEA. CDR3 bases: TGCAGCGTTGCAGGGGCAGATACGCAGTATTTT. It encodes CSVAGADTQYF.

This chain links TRBV4-3 with TRBJ2-2, with D possibly being TRBD1 (5 bases). V was trimmed by 3 bases and J by 3 bases, leaving 14 bases between them. The CDR3 runs to 16 residues. From germline, CDR1 is LGHNA and CDR2 YSLEER. CDR3 coding DNA: TGCGCCAGCAGCCATAGGACACCGCCACACACCGGGGAGCTGTTTTTT. It codes for CASSHRTPPHTGELFF.

This clone was counted between two and nine times. The V call is TRBV6-2 or TRBV6-3, the J call TRBJ2-2, with D possibly being TRBD2 (6 bases). V was cut by 4 bases and J by 7 bases, with 13 bases left in between. CDR1 is MNHEY, CDR2 SVGEGT, per germline. CDR3 size: 14 residues. CDR3 protein: CASSFSGPGGELFF. In nucleotides, the CDR3 is TGTGCCAGCAGTTTTAGCGGCCCTGGCGGGGAGCTGTTTTTT.

This chain uses TRBV19 with TRBJ1-1, with 11 bases lining up with TRBD1. The CDR3 sequence is 19 residues long. V trimming: 2 bases; J trimming: 5 bases; junction bases outside the gene matches: 16. Germline CDR1 and CDR2: LNHDA and SQIVND (reference sequence). The CDR3 is CASSIKVSGTGGRRTEAFF. The CDR3 region has the DNA TGTGCCAGTAGTATAAAAGTCTCCGGGACAGGGGGGAGAAGAACTGAAGCTTTCTTT.

This clone was observed once. This sequence joins TRBV5-6 and TRBJ2-2; 9 positions agree with TRBD1. This CDR3 has 15 amino acids. Germline trimming cut 4 bases from V and 6 bases from J; bases unmatched to any gene: 7. Germline CDR1 and CDR2: SGHDT and YYEEEE. The CDR3 bases are TGTGCCAGCAGCCAGCCGGGACAGGGCGCCGGGGAGCTGTTTTTT. This codes for CASSQPGQGAGELFF.

V is TRBV30 and J is TRBJ2-1; no firm D call. CDR1 GTSNPN and CDR2 SVGIG come from the germline V gene (reference sequence). This CDR3 comprises 11 residues. The V gene lost 3 bases and the J gene lost 4 bases, with 4 bases spanning the gap. The CDR3 is CAWREYNEQFF. In DNA form, the CDR3 reads TGTGCCTGGAGGGAGTACAATGAGCAGTTCTTC.